This is a list of T cell receptor beta chains from one sample in a study of T-cell memory formation after mild COVID-19. Each CDR3 protein is one row after TCRdb ran MiXCR on the 5' RACE reads. The table has 300,000 to 350,000 distinct CDR3 sequences, 14% seen once. Material for sequencing was PBMCs or a T cell subset sorted from them (not recorded which). The receptors were sampled from a man aged 18 to 30 who had mild COVID-19 (a few samples of this study predate the infection). Cell type and time point are not known. The CDR3 runs from the conserved cysteine through the conserved F or W. D genes are given only for firm matches. Some rows have no size entry. The others give once, few or many, or a class for an expanded clone.

cdr3_nt: TGTGCCAGCAGCCCCTGGGGACGGACTGGCGAGCAGTACTTC; cdr3_aa: CASSPWGRTGEQYF; clone_size: many; d_call: NA; v_call: TRBV7-2; j_call: TRBJ2-7
cdr3_nt: TGTGCCAGCAGTCCCCTCGGGGGGTTCTACAATGAGCAGTTCTTC; cdr3_aa: CASSPLGGFYNEQFF; clone_size: NA; d_call: TRBD2; v_call: TRBV12-3/TRBV12-4; j_call: TRBJ2-1
cdr3_nt: TGCGCCAGCACCAAAGGGGGTCGAGAGACCCAGTACTTC; cdr3_aa: CASTKGGRETQYF; clone_size: many; d_call: NA; v_call: TRBV5-1; j_call: TRBJ2-5
cdr3_nt: TGCAGTGCTGACAGGGGCCTCCAAGAGACCCAGTACTTC; cdr3_aa: CSADRGLQETQYF; clone_size: NA; d_call: TRBD1; v_call: TRBV20-1; j_call: TRBJ2-5
cdr3_nt: TGCGCCAGCAGCCAGGGACTAGCCGAGCAGTACTTC; cdr3_aa: CASSQGLAEQYF; clone_size: NA; d_call: TRBD2; v_call: TRBV4-1; j_call: TRBJ2-7
cdr3_nt: TGCAGTGCTAGTGGGATGGGCAGGGGGACGTACGGAGCTTTCTTT; cdr3_aa: CSASGMGRGTYGAFF; clone_size: NA; d_call: TRBD1; v_call: TRBV20-1; j_call: TRBJ1-1
cdr3_nt: TGTGCCAGCAGCTCTTCCGCCGATAAGACCCAGTACTTC; cdr3_aa: CASSSSADKTQYF; clone_size: few; d_call: NA; v_call: TRBV11-3; j_call: TRBJ2-5
cdr3_nt: TGCAGTGCTAGAGATTCGGCGGGAGCCTACAATGAGCAGTTCTTC; cdr3_aa: CSARDSAGAYNEQFF; clone_size: many; d_call: TRBD2; v_call: TRBV20-1; j_call: TRBJ2-1
cdr3_nt: TGCGCCAGCAGCCATAGATCTGGGGGACAGGACCTCCACAGCTCCTACGAGCAGTACTTC; cdr3_aa: CASSHRSGGQDLHSSYEQYF; clone_size: few; d_call: TRBD1; v_call: TRBV4-1; j_call: TRBJ2-7
cdr3_nt: TGTGCCAGCAGCTCCCCATCGGGGGGCGAGGAAAACTCTGGCTACACCTTC; cdr3_aa: CASSSPSGGEENSGYTF; clone_size: NA; d_call: NA; v_call: TRBV7-9; j_call: TRBJ1-2
cdr3_nt: TGTGCCAGCTCACCAAGTATCCTCGGGGGCTTCGACGAGCAGTACTTC; cdr3_aa: CASSPSILGGFDEQYF; clone_size: NA; d_call: NA; v_call: TRBV18; j_call: TRBJ2-7
cdr3_nt: TGTGCCAGCAGTTACTCGACAGGGCGAGTAGAGACCCAGTACTTC; cdr3_aa: CASSYSTGRVETQYF; clone_size: few; d_call: TRBD1; v_call: TRBV6-6; j_call: TRBJ2-5
cdr3_nt: TGTGCCAGCAGCGTAGGCGAGGGGGGCTACGAGCAGTACTTC; cdr3_aa: CASSVGEGGYEQYF; clone_size: few; d_call: NA; v_call: TRBV9; j_call: TRBJ2-7
cdr3_nt: TGTGCCTCCAGCGGGGGTCGCACCCCAGAGACCCAGTACTTC; cdr3_aa: CASSGGRTPETQYF; clone_size: NA; d_call: TRBD2; v_call: TRBV6-1; j_call: TRBJ2-5
cdr3_nt: TGTGCCACCAGCAGGGGACAGGGGGGCTCCTACGAGCAGTACTTC; cdr3_aa: CATSRGQGGSYEQYF; clone_size: many; d_call: TRBD1; v_call: TRBV15; j_call: TRBJ2-7
cdr3_nt: TGCGCCAGCAGACCATCGACAGCAAACACTGAAGCTTTCTTT; cdr3_aa: CASRPSTANTEAFF; clone_size: NA; d_call: NA; v_call: TRBV5-1; j_call: TRBJ1-1
cdr3_nt: TGTGCCAGCAGCTTAGAACAGGGCGGCTACACCTTC; cdr3_aa: CASSLEQGGYTF; clone_size: few; d_call: NA; v_call: TRBV7-9; j_call: TRBJ1-2
cdr3_nt: TGTGCCAGCAGCTTAACTAGCCGACAAGAGACCCAGTACTTC; cdr3_aa: CASSLTSRQETQYF; clone_size: few; d_call: NA; v_call: TRBV11-2; j_call: TRBJ2-5
cdr3_nt: TGTGCCAGCTCACCGAGCGGGGGGATAGATACGCAGTATTTT; cdr3_aa: CASSPSGGIDTQYF; clone_size: few; d_call: TRBD2; v_call: TRBV18; j_call: TRBJ2-3
cdr3_nt: TGCGCCAGCAGCTATGAGACTGAAGCTTTCTTT; cdr3_aa: CASSYETEAFF; clone_size: NA; d_call: NA; v_call: TRBV5-1; j_call: TRBJ1-1
cdr3_nt: TGTGCCATCAAGCGACAGGGGGTGGAAGAGACCCAGTACTTC; cdr3_aa: CAIKRQGVEETQYF; clone_size: NA; d_call: TRBD1; v_call: TRBV10-3; j_call: TRBJ2-5
cdr3_nt: TGCGCCACCACCACGGGGACTAGCGGCACAGATACGCAGTATTTT; cdr3_aa: CATTTGTSGTDTQYF; clone_size: NA; d_call: TRBD2; v_call: TRBV5-1; j_call: TRBJ2-3
cdr3_nt: TGCGCCAGCAGCCCAGGGACAGAGGTTAACTATGGCTACACCTTC; cdr3_aa: CASSPGTEVNYGYTF; clone_size: few; d_call: TRBD1; v_call: TRBV4-1; j_call: TRBJ1-2
cdr3_nt: TGTGCCAGCATCCAGGGCGGCACAGATACGCAGTATTTT; cdr3_aa: CASIQGGTDTQYF; clone_size: NA; d_call: NA; v_call: TRBV2; j_call: TRBJ2-3
cdr3_nt: TGCAGTGCTAGAGCCCCGACATTTTCCGGGGAGCTGTTTTTT; cdr3_aa: CSARAPTFSGELFF; clone_size: many; d_call: NA; v_call: TRBV20-1; j_call: TRBJ2-2
cdr3_nt: TGTGCCAGCAGTTACGACGGGCTAGCGCCCACCGGGGAGCTGTTTTTT; cdr3_aa: CASSYDGLAPTGELFF; clone_size: NA; d_call: NA; v_call: TRBV6-2/TRBV6-3; j_call: TRBJ2-2
cdr3_nt: TGTGCCAGCGTGGATTCGGGGACCGTCCAAGAGACCCAGTACTTC; cdr3_aa: CASVDSGTVQETQYF; clone_size: few; d_call: NA; v_call: TRBV7-9; j_call: TRBJ2-5
cdr3_nt: TGTGCCAGCAGCGACACTAGCGGGGGCACAGATACGCAGTATTTT; cdr3_aa: CASSDTSGGTDTQYF; clone_size: NA; d_call: TRBD2; v_call: TRBV7-9; j_call: TRBJ2-3
cdr3_nt: TGCGCCAGCAGCTTGGACCAGACTTGGACCTTC; cdr3_aa: CASSLDQTWTF; clone_size: few; d_call: NA; v_call: TRBV5-1; j_call: TRBJ1-2
cdr3_nt: TGCGCCAGCAGCTTGGAACGGATCACAGATACGCAGTATTTT; cdr3_aa: CASSLERITDTQYF; clone_size: few; d_call: NA; v_call: TRBV5-1; j_call: TRBJ2-3
cdr3_nt: TGTGCCAGCACCCAGGTCGGGGGAATTGGGGAGCAGTTCTTC; cdr3_aa: CASTQVGGIGEQFF; clone_size: once; d_call: NA; v_call: TRBV12-3/TRBV12-4; j_call: TRBJ2-1
cdr3_nt: TGTGCCAGCAGTTACACAGAAAAAAATCCCTACGAGCAGTACTTC; cdr3_aa: CASSYTEKNPYEQYF; clone_size: NA; d_call: NA; v_call: TRBV6-5; j_call: TRBJ2-7
cdr3_nt: TGCAGCGTGAGAGGACAGGGGGCGCGAGAGCAGTACTTC; cdr3_aa: CSVRGQGAREQYF; clone_size: NA; d_call: TRBD1; v_call: TRBV29-1; j_call: TRBJ2-7